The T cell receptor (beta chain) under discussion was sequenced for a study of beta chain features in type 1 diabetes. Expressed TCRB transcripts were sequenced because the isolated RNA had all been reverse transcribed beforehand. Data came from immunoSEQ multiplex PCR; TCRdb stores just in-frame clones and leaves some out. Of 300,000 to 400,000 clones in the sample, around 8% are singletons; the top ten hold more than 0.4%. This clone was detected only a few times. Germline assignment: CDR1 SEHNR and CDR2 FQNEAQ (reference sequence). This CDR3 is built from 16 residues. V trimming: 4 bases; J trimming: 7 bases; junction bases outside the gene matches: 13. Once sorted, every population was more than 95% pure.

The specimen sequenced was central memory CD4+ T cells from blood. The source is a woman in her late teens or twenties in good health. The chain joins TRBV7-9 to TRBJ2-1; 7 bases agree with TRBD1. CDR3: CASSSRRRGLGNEQFF. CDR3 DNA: TGTGCCAGCAGCTCGCGAAGAAGGGGGCTCGGGAATGAGCAGTTCTTC.